This T cell receptor beta chain was found in a study of shared clonotypes between healthy human individuals. Each donor was a Caucasian adult residing in Nashville, Tennessee. Into CD45RA+ naive and CD45RA-negative memory subsets, the CD4+ cells were split. CDR1 SGHNT and CDR2 YYREEE come from the germline V gene (reference sequence). V was cut by 4 bases and J by 5 bases, with 15 bases left in between. The CDR3 contains 14 residues. Regarding this clone: Its matching antigen is unknown.

This table comes from immunoSEQ multiplex PCR, and its TCRdb copy is limited to in-frame clones, with some not included. The table records about a million clones, approximately 75% of them present only once. The study's findings and limits: Around 4.9% of naive CD4 clonotypes were shared across four donors.

This receptor was obtained from a man aged 18 to 35 in good health. Some clones in this sample may be carry-over from other donors' samples. V and J are TRBV5-4 and TRBJ2-5; possibly TRBD2 for D (6 bases). Sequenced sample: memory CD4+ T cells from PBMCs. Indicated subset: CD45RA-negative fraction. CDR3 sequence: CASSKGGGTETQYF. The CDR3, as DNA: TGTGCCAGCAGCAAAGGCGGCGGGACCGAGACCCAGTACTTC.